Sequencing of this TCR beta chain was carried out in a study of beta chain features in type 1 diabetes. The overall study: Examination spanned around 100,000,000 sorted cells from all samples.

The investigators reverse transcribed all of the isolated RNA, so they sequenced expressed TCRB transcripts. Samples of naive, central memory and regulatory T cells yielded a mean of about 3.7 million reads. The protocol was immunoSEQ multiplex PCR, while the TCRdb copy is restricted to in-frame clones and leaves out a portion. The sample lists roughly 170,000 clones, more than 10% seen once, with 0.62% in the top ten. This clone was seen repeatedly, ten times or more. Its specificity is not known. The study, taken as a whole, reports: Researchers report that Type 1 diabetes patients had moderately but significantly shorter TCRB CDR3s across all four CD4+ subsets.

Cell sorting via CD45RO/CCR7/CD25/CD127/CD95/CD27 was performed to obtain CD4+ naive, central memory, regulatory and stem cell-like memory cells. This CDR3 comprises 18 residues. With 3 bases clipped from V and 1 base from J, the junction kept 8 bases outside the gene matches. The germline CDR1 and CDR2 sequences are SEHNR and FQNEAQ (reference sequence). Material for sequencing was central memory CD4+ T cells from blood. The receptor comes from a woman in her late teens or twenties in good health. This chain joins TRBV7-9 and TRBJ2-6, with 8 bases that match TRBD1. DNA for the CDR3: TGTGCCAGCAGCTTCGACAGGGGCCCTCTATCTGGGGCCAACGTCCTGACTTTC. As protein: CASSFDRGPLSGANVLTF.